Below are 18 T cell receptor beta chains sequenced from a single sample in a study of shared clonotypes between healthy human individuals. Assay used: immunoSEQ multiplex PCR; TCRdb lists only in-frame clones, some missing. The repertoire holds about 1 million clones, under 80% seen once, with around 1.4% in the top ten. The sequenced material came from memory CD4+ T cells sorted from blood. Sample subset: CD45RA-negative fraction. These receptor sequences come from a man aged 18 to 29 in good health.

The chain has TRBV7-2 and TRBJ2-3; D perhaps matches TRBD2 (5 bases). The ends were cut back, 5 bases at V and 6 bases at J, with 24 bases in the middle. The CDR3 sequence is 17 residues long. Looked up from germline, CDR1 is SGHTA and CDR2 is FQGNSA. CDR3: CASSLPGLAGTGDTQYF. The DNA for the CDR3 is TGTGCCAGCAGCCTCCCCGGGCTAGCTGGCACGGGTGATACGCAGTATTTT.

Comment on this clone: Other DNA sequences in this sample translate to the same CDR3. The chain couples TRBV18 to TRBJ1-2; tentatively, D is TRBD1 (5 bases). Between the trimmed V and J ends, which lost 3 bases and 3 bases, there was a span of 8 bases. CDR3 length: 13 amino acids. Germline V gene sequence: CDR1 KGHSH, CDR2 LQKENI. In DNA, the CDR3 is TGTGCCAGCTCACCCGGGGCCGACTATGGCTACACCTTC. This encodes CASSPGADYGYTF.

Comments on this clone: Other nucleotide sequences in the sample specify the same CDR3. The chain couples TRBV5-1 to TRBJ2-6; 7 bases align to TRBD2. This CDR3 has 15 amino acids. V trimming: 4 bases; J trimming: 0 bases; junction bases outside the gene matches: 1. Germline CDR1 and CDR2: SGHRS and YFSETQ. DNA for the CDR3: TGCGCCAGCAGCGGCGGGGGCTCTGGGGCCAACGTCCTGACTTTC. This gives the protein CASSGGGSGANVLTF.

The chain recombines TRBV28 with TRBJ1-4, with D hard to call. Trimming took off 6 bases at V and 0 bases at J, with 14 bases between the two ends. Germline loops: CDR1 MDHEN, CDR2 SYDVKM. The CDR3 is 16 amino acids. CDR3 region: CASRGGGSATNEKLFF. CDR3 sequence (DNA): TGTGCCAGCAGGGGCGGCGGCTCTGCAACTAATGAAAAACTGTTTTTT.

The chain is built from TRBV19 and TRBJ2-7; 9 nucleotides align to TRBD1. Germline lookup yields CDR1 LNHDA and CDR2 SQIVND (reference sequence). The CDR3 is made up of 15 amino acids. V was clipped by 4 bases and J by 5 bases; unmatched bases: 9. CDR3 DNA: TGTGCCAGTAGTAGACCGGGACAGGGCCTTAACGAGCAGTACTTC. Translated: CASSRPGQGLNEQYF.

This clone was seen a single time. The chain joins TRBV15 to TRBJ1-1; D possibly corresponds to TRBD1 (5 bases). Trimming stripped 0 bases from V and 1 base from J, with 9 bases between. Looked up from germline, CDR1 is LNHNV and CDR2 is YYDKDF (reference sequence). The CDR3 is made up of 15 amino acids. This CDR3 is CATSRDGGWNTEAFF. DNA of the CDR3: TGTGCCACCAGCAGAGATGGGGGGTGGAACACTGAAGCTTTCTTT. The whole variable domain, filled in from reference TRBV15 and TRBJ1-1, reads DAMVIQNPRYQVTQFGKPVTLSCSQTLNHNVMYWYQQKSSQAPKLLFHYYDKDFNNEADTPDNFQSRRPNTSFCFLDIRSPGLGDTAMYLCATSRDGGWNTEAFFGQGTRLTVV.

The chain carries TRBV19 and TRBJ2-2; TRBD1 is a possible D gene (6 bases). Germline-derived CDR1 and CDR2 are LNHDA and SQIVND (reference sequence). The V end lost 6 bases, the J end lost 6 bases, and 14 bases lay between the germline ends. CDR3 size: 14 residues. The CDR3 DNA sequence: TGTGCCAGTAGCAACAGGGTTTCGGCCGGGGAGCTGTTTTTT. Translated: CASSNRVSAGELFF.

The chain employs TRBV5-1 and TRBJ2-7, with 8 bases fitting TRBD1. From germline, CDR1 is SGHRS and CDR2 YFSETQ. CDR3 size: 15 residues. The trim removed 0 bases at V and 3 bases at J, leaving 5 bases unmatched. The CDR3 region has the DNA TGCGCCAGCAGCTTGGGGGGACAGGATTTCTACGAGCAGTACTTC. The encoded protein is CASSLGGQDFYEQYF.

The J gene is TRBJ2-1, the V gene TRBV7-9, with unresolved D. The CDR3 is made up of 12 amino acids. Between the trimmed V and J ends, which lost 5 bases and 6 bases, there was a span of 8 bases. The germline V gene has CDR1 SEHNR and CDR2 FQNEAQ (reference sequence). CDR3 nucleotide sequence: TGTGCCAGCAGCCCCCAACGCAATGAGCAGTTCTTC. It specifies CASSPQRNEQFF.

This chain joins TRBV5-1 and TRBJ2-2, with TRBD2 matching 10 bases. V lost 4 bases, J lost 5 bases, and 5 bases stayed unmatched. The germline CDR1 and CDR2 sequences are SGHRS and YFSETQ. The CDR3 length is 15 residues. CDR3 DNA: TGCGCCAGCAGCCCTAGCGGGAGTGAGACCGGGGAGCTGTTTTTT. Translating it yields CASSPSGSETGELFF.

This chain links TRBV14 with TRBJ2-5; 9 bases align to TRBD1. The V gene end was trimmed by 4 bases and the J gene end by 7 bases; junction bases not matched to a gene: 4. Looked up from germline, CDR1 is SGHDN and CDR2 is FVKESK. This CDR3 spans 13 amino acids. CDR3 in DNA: TGTGCCAGCAGCCGTGGGACAGGGCTGACCCAGTACTTC. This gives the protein CASSRGTGLTQYF. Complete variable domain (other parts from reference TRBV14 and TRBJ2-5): EAGVTQFPSHSVIEKGQTVTLRCDPISGHDNLYWYRRVMGKEIKFLLHFVKESKQDESGMPNNRFLAERTGGTYSTLKVQPAELEDSGVYFCASSRGTGLTQYFGPGTRLLVL.

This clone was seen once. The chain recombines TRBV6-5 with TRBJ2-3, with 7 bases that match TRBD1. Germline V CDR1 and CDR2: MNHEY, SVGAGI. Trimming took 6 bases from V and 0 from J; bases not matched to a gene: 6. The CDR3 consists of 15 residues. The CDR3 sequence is CASRTGQFSTDTQYF. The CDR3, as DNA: TGTGCCAGCAGAACGGGACAGTTTAGCACAGATACGCAGTATTTT.

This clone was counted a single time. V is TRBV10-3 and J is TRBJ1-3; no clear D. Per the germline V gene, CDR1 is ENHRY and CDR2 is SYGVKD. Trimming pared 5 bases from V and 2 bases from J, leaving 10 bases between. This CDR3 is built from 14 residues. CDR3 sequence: CAISSYSPGNTIYF. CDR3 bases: TGTGCCATCAGTTCCTATTCCCCTGGAAACACCATATATTTT.

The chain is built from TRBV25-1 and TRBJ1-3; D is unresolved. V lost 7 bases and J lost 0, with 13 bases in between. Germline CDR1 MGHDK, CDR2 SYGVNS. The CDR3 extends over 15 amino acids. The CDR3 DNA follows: TGTGCCAGCACTTTAAGCGGAGGCTCTGGAAACACCATATATTTT. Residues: CASTLSGGSGNTIYF.

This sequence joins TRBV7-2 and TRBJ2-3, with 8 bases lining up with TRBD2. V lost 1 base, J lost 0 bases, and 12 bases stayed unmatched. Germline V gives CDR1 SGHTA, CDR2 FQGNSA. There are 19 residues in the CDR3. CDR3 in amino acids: CASSLGVPSGLRSTDTQYF. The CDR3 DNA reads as TGTGCCAGCAGCTTAGGTGTCCCTAGCGGGCTCCGGAGCACAGATACGCAGTATTTT.

The CDR3 loop reads CASSDSRILNSPLHF. The CDR3 DNA reads as TGTGCCAGCAGTGATTCCAGGATCCTTAATTCACCCCTCCACTTT. The V call is TRBV2, the J call TRBJ1-6; D gene uncertain. V gave up 3 bases and J gave up 6 bases, with 12 bases separating them. The CDR3 is made up of 15 amino acids. The V gene's germline CDR1 is SNHLY and CDR2 FYNNEI.

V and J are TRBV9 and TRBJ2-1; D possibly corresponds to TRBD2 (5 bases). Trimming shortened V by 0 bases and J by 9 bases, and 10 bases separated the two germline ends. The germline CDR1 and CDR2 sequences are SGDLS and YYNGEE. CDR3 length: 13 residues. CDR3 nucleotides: TGTGCCAGCAGCGTAGTCGGCGAGGGTGAGCAGTTCTTC. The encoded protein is CASSVVGEGEQFF.

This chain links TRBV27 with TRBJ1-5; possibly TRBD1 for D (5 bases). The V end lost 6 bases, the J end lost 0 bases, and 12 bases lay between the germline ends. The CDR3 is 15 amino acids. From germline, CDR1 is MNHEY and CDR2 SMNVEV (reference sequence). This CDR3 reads CASRSYQGSNQPQHF. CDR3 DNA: TGTGCCAGCAGATCTTACCAGGGTAGCAATCAGCCCCAGCATTTT.